These 24 T cell receptor beta chains originate from one sample sequenced in a study of T cells in women clearing cervical HPV infection. Assay: immunoSEQ multiplex PCR; the TCRdb copy retains only in-frame clones and omits some. The table for this sample gives about 36,000 clones. Input material: blood buffy coat. Source of these receptors: a woman between 18 and 69 years old with a cervical HPV16 infection that either progressed to CIN3+ or cleared (not recorded which).

The CDR3 is CSPLGHRGRETQYF. The sequenced CDR3 bases are TGCAGTCCCCTCGGGCACAGGGGGCGAGAGACC. The chain uses TRBV20-1 and TRBJ2-5; 9 bases line up with TRBD1. The missing CDR3 end, 3 residues past where the read stops, is filled in from the germline J gene. The CDR3 sequence is 14 residues long. J was trimmed by 4 bases and V by 8 bases; bases with no gene match: 11. Germline V gene data show CDR1 as DFQATT and CDR2 as SNEGSKA (reference sequence).

Remarks on this clone: One end of the junction fails to match germline, which may point to a read error. The read ends 3 residues shy of where the CDR3 ends; the end is completed using the germline J gene. The chain has TRBV5-8 and TRBJ1-4; no clear D. Germline-derived CDR1 and CDR2 are SGHTS and YDEGEE. This CDR3 is built from 13 residues. The sequenced CDR3 bases are TGTGCCAGCAGCTCTACAACTAATGAAAGA. Translating it yields CASSSTTNER. The CDR3 in full is CASSSTTNERLFF.

Remarks on this clone: The read is 3 residues too short to cover the CDR3 end, so that end is filled in from the germline J gene. The rearrangement links TRBV20-1 to TRBJ1-4; 10 bases are a match to TRBD1. Germline V gene lookup returns CDR1 DFQATT and CDR2 SNEGSKA (reference sequence). The CDR3 contains 15 residues. Trimming at V came to 1 base and at J to 7 bases, leaving 6 bases not matched to a gene. The DNA read from the CDR3 is TGCAGTGCTAGAGTAGGGACAGGGGCGACTGAAAAA. This sequence encodes CSARVGTGATEK. The CDR3 as a whole reads CSARVGTGATEKLFF.

With respect to this clone: Its ends do not fully match the called genes, so a read error is possible. With the read ending 3 residues before the CDR3 end, the germline J gene is used to fill in that end. V usage is TRBV4-2 and J usage is TRBJ2-7, with D maybe TRBD1 (7 bases). CDR1 and CDR2 (germline): LGHNA, YNFKEQ. The CDR3 has 15 residues. The CDR3 loop reads CASSQVQGGSYEQYF. The part of the CDR3 DNA that was read is TGCGCCAGCAGCCAAGTGCAGGGGGGCTCCTACGAG.

Turning to this clone: Read data end 3 residues before the CDR3 end; the end is taken from the germline J gene. V and J are TRBV5-1 and TRBJ2-7; TRBD2 agrees at 8 bases. Trimming cost V 4 bases and J 5 bases; bases outside gene matches: 11. Germline CDR1 reads SGHRS; CDR2 reads YFSETQ. The CDR3 extends over 15 amino acids. The CDR3 sequence: CASSGPGLDVHEQYF. The CDR3 bases that were read are TGCGCCAGCAGCGGCCCGGGACTAGATGTCCACGAG.

Remarks on this clone: Coverage ceases 3 residues before the CDR3 finishes, and the germline J gene fills in the end. V and J are TRBV10-3 and TRBJ2-5; D unclear. The germline gives CDR1 ENHRY, CDR2 SYGVKD. V lost 0 bases and J lost 4, with 6 bases in between. The CDR3 is made up of 13 amino acids. This chain's CDR3 is CAISESAIETQYF. CDR3 DNA (partial): TGTGCCATCAGTGAGTCAGCTATAGAGACC.

Worth noting for this clone: The CDR3 end lies 3 residues beyond the end of the read and is filled in from the germline J gene. This chain links TRBV6-2 or TRBV6-3 with TRBJ2-5; D is unclear. The CDR3 has 14 amino acids. Germline V gives CDR1 MNHEY, CDR2 SVGEGT. Between the trimmed V and J ends, which lost 4 bases and 3 bases, there was a span of 12 bases. The DNA read from the CDR3 is TGTGCCAGCAGTTCTCCGTTGTACAAAGAGACC. It is translated as CASSSPLYKET. The whole CDR3 protein reads CASSSPLYKETQYF.

Concerning this clone itself: The read finishes 3 residues shy of the CDR3 end, and the germline J gene is used to complete it. This sequence joins TRBV4-1 and TRBJ2-2, with 12 bases aligning to TRBD2. The CDR3 sequence is 16 residues long. V trimming: 4 bases; J trimming: 6 bases; junction bases outside the gene matches: 6. CDR1 MGHRA and CDR2 YSYEKL come from the germline V gene. CDR3 region: CASSPLAGGLSGELFF. CDR3 DNA, as far as it was read: TGCGCCAGCAGCCCCCTAGCGGGGGGGCTATCCGGGGAG.

To note about this clone: The read finishes 3 residues shy of the CDR3 end, and the germline J gene is used to complete it. J is TRBJ1-1 and V is TRBV19, with D hard to call. The CDR3 consists of 12 residues. The germline V and J ends were trimmed by 5 bases and 5 bases, with 9 bases remaining between them. Germline V lookup: CDR1 LNHDA, CDR2 SQIVND (reference sequence). CDR3 in amino acids: CASSDQETEAFF. The part of the CDR3 DNA that was read is TGTGCCAGTAGTGACCAGGAGACTGAA.

As concerns this clone: The read halts 3 residues ahead of the CDR3 end, with the missing end drawn from the germline J gene. V gene TRBV18 combines with J gene TRBJ1-1; the D gene is possibly TRBD1 (5 bases). The CDR3 totals 14 residues. Trimming shortened V by 2 bases and J by 1 base, and 8 bases separated the two germline ends. Germline V gives CDR1 KGHSH, CDR2 LQKENI. The CDR3 is CASSPTGGNTEAFF. CDR3 bases read: TGTGCCAGCTCACCAACCGGGGGGAACACTGAA.

Regarding this clone: The read halts 3 residues ahead of the CDR3 end, with the missing end drawn from the germline J gene. This chain joins TRBV5-4 and TRBJ2-2, with 7 bases lining up with TRBD2. Per germline, CDR1 SGHNT and CDR2 YYREEE (reference sequence). The junction had 6 bases not matched to a gene; V was cut back by 3 bases and J by 7 bases. The CDR3 is made up of 14 amino acids. The chain's CDR3 is CASSSERTSGELFF. The CDR3 bases that were read are TGTGCCAGCAGCTCTGAAAGGACTAGCGGGGAG. Supplemented by reference TRBV5-4 and TRBJ2-2, the full variable domain reads ETGVTQSPTHLIKTRGQQVTLRCSSQSGHNTVSWYQQALGQGPQFIFQYYREEENGRGNFPPRFSGLQFPNYSSELNVNALELDDSALYLCASSSERTSGELFFGEGSRLTVL.

Notes on this clone: The sequence runs out 3 residues before the end of the CDR3; the remainder is reconstructed from the germline J gene. The chain uses TRBV5-6 and TRBJ1-3, with D perhaps matching TRBD1 (5 bases). V gave up 3 bases and J gave up 0 bases, with 7 bases separating them. This CDR3 is built from 14 residues. Germline V gene lookup returns CDR1 SGHDT and CDR2 YYEEEE. The part of the CDR3 DNA that was read is TGTGCCAGCAGCTGGGGGGACTCTGGAAACACC. Translation gives CASSWGDSGNT. The complete CDR3 sequence is CASSWGDSGNTIYF.

Worth noting for this clone: The read finishes 3 residues shy of the CDR3 end, and the germline J gene is used to complete it. The chain links TRBV20-1 to TRBJ2-1, with 13 bases lining up with TRBD2. V shed 1 base, J shed 8 bases, and the junction held 11 bases outside the gene matches. The CDR3 extends over 17 amino acids. From germline, CDR1 is DFQATT and CDR2 SNEGSKA (reference sequence). CDR3 region: CSARALLAGGLGDEQFF. The part of the CDR3 DNA that was read is TGCAGTGCTAGAGCCCTACTAGCGGGGGGGCTCGGTGATGAG.

About this clone itself: One end of the junction varies from germline; a read error may be responsible. The read ends 3 residues early relative to the CDR3; the germline J gene fills the gap. Other DNA sequences in this specimen translate into the identical CDR3. The chain carries TRBV30 and TRBJ1-3, with D hard to call. The germline CDR1 and CDR2 sequences are GTSNPN and SVGIG (reference sequence). The CDR3 has 14 amino acids. CDR3 loop: CAWRGIRPGNTIYF. CDR3 DNA (partial): TGTGCCTGGAGGGGTATCAGGCCCGGAAACACA.

Regarding this clone: From the germline J gene comes the end of the CDR3, since the read stops 3 residues before it. The chain links TRBV7-6 to TRBJ2-2; the match to TRBD2 covers 8 bases. With 1 base clipped from V and 1 base from J, the junction kept 8 bases outside the gene matches. The V gene's germline CDR1 is SGHVS and CDR2 FNYEAQ. The CDR3 length is 18 residues. This CDR3 is CASSLETGTRRNTGELFF. The sequenced part of the CDR3 DNA is TGTGCCAGCAGCTTAGAAACCGGGACTAGAAGGAACACCGGGGAG. Based on the CDR3 plus reference TRBV7-6 and TRBJ2-2, the full variable domain is GAGVSQSPRYKVTKRGQDVALRCDPISGHVSLYWYRQALGQGPEFLTYFNYEAQQDKSGLPNDRFSAERPEGSISTLTIQRTEQRDSAMYRCASSLETGTRRNTGELFFGEGSRLTVL.

In the case of this clone: The DNA ends 3 residues before the CDR3 does, and the rest of the CDR3 is filled in from the germline J gene. The rearrangement joins TRBV20-1 to TRBJ1-5; 11 nucleotides line up with TRBD1. V was clipped by 3 bases and J by 4 bases; unmatched bases: 8. Per the germline V gene, CDR1 is DFQATT and CDR2 is SNEGSKA (reference sequence). The CDR3 totals 16 residues. The DNA read from the CDR3 is TGCAGTGCTAGGGACAGGGGGCGAGGGTGGAATCAGCCC. Protein sequence: CSARDRGRGWNQP. The CDR3 in full is CSARDRGRGWNQPQHF.

For this clone: Sequencing ends 3 residues short of the CDR3 end; the germline J gene provides the rest. V usage is TRBV7-3 and J usage is TRBJ2-1, with 8 bases fitting TRBD2. The CDR3 is 15 amino acids. CDR1 SGHTA and CDR2 FQGTGA come from the germline V gene. The trim removed 1 base at V and 9 bases at J, leaving 8 bases unmatched. The CDR3 DNA, read in part, is TGTGCCAGCAGCTTAATCGGGGGGGCCTCCGGTGAG. It is translated as CASSLIGGASGE. The full CDR3 protein reads CASSLIGGASGEQFF.

Comments on this clone: The CDR3 end falls 3 residues outside the read, so it is completed with the germline J gene. The V gene is TRBV6-2 or TRBV6-3, the J gene TRBJ2-3, with D hard to call. The CDR3 runs to 14 residues. Germline V gene lookup returns CDR1 MNHEY and CDR2 SVGEGT. The CDR3 DNA, read in part, is TGTGCCAGCAGTTCTCCGTTGTACAAAGAGACG. Translation: CASSSPLYKET. The CDR3 as a whole reads CASSSPLYKETQYF.

Concerning this clone: The read comes to an end 3 residues before the CDR3 does, leaving the germline J gene to fill in the end. J is TRBJ2-3 and V is TRBV28; D not certain. Germline-derived CDR1 and CDR2 are MDHEN and SYDVKM. V was trimmed by 3 bases and J by 2 bases, leaving 18 bases between them. This CDR3 is 17 amino acids long. CDR3 DNA, as far as it was read: TGTGCCAGCAGTTTGGCCCTTATCCTTACCACCACAGATACG. It encodes CASSLALILTTTDT. The CDR3, in full, reads CASSLALILTTTDTQYF. Looking up the rest from reference TRBV28 and TRBJ2-3 gives the full variable domain: DVKVTQSSRYLVKRTGEKVFLECVQDMDHENMFWYRQDPGLGLRLIYFSYDVKMKEKGDIPEGYSVSREKKERFSLILESASTNQTSMYLCASSLALILTTTDTQYFGPGTRLTVL.

About this clone itself: Read data end 3 residues before the CDR3 end; the end is taken from the germline J gene. The chain uses TRBV18 and TRBJ2-7, with D possibly TRBD1 on 6 matching bases. The CDR3 loop spans 14 amino acids. The V end lost 0 bases, the J end lost 4 bases, and 10 bases lay between the germline ends. CDR1 KGHSH and CDR2 LQKENI come from the germline V gene. The CDR3 protein is CASSPPGRGYEQYF. Incomplete CDR3 DNA: TGTGCCAGCTCACCACCGGGCAGGGGTTACGAG.

Notes on this clone: The read stops 3 residues short of the end of the CDR3; the missing end is completed from the germline J gene. V gene TRBV5-1 combines with J gene TRBJ1-2; 10 positions match TRBD1. The CDR3 runs to 13 residues. CDR1 is SGHRS, CDR2 YFSETQ, per germline. The DNA read from the CDR3 is TGCGCCAGCAGCCCAGGGACAGGGGAAGGC. Protein sequence: CASSPGTGEG. In full, the CDR3 reads CASSPGTGEGYTF. The full variable domain, in which reference TRBV5-1 and TRBJ1-2 provide the parts outside the CDR3, is KAGVTQTPRYLIKTRGQQVTLSCSPISGHRSVSWYQQTPGQGLQFLFEYFSETQRNKGNFPGRFSGRQFSNSRSEMNVSTLELGDSALYLCASSPGTGEGYTFGSGTRLTVV.

As regards this clone: Coverage ceases 3 residues before the CDR3 finishes, and the germline J gene fills in the end. The rearrangement uses TRBV30 and TRBJ1-1; the D gene is possibly TRBD1 (5 bases). The V end was cut by 7 bases, the J end by 2 bases, with 14 bases between. This CDR3 has 13 residues. CDR1 is GTSNPN, CDR2 SVGIG, per germline (reference sequence). CDR3 DNA, as far as it was read: TGTGCCTCCCGCCGCCAGGGAAACACTGAA. This codes for CASRRQGNTE. The whole CDR3 sequence is CASRRQGNTEAFF.

As regards this clone: The CDR3 extends 3 residues past the end of the read, so its final part is completed from the germline J gene. V usage is TRBV6-2 or TRBV6-3 and J usage is TRBJ1-1; possible D gene TRBD1, 5 bases. The V gene lost 3 bases and the J gene lost 5 bases, with 10 bases spanning the gap. The germline V gene has CDR1 MNHEY and CDR2 SVGEGT. The CDR3 consists of 13 residues. This CDR3 is CASSYTQGTEAFF. CDR3 bases read: TGTGCCAGCAGTTATACCCAGGGAACTGAA.

Here the CDR3 reads CASSLSLTSGGPQETQYF. Partial CDR3 DNA: TGTGCCAGCAGTCTCTCCTTGACTAGCGGGGGCCCCCAAGAGACC. This chain uses TRBV28 with TRBJ2-5; 12 nucleotides agree with TRBD2. The read ends 3 residues early relative to the CDR3; the germline J gene fills the gap. CDR3 length equals 18 residues. In germline, CDR1 is MDHEN, CDR2 SYDVKM. V shed 5 bases, J shed 1 base, and the junction held 11 bases outside the gene matches.